What follows is one T cell receptor beta chain and its context. This clone was seen more than once but under ten times. What this receptor recognizes is not known. The record has no base qualities; no much larger clone is one base away. This sample is drawn from a study of blood T cell repertoires in COVID-19 (TCRdb year 2020). In the study overall: The collaborator samples originated in the United States, Italy and Spain and spanned the acute and convalescent phases of COVID-19. The material from the prospective study consisted of cDNA or gDNA derived from T cells, B-cell-depleted T cells, or PBMCs. Deeply sampled blood TCRbeta repertoires from subjects exposed to, actively infected with, or recovered from COVID-19 were included in the dataset. The repertoires were released in a freely available public database intended as a resource for research on the immune response to SARS-CoV-2. Samples were obtained from the ongoing ImmuneRACE study (first 160 participants) and from approximately 1,200 subjects provided by 6 global collaborators. A de-identified subject ID, COVID-19 status, age in years and sex were almost always included in the sample metadata. Where available, HLA class I and class II types were obtained from metadata supplied by the sample provider rather than from assay-based typing.

Results the study describes overall, beyond this receptor: The quantity of clinical and demographic metadata differed by source and by participant and was supplied without curation.

TCRbeta CDR3 regions were amplified from genomic DNA using the immunoSEQ Assay, a bias-controlled multiplex PCR. Per the source publication's procedure: The number of nucleated cells in each sample was estimated by amplification of reference gene primers within the assay. To quantify the absolute abundance of each unique TCRbeta CDR3 rearrangement, sequence reads were collapsed and filtered. For each sample, productive Simpson clonality was calculated as the square root of Simpson's diversity index across productive rearrangements. Sourced from immuneACCESS, this table was stored by TCRdb with only in-frame sequences that have V and J called. A share of the clones is absent; for the studies checked, an unresolved V gene accounts for under half, and the remainder has no known explanation. The DNA gave D and trimming, while V, J and clone size come from that table. The sample profile shows just over 350,000 clones; roughly 90% of them were found once. Just under 3% of the sample is in the top ten clones.

Participants in the prospective study were aged roughly 18 to 89 years, lived in 20 to 25 United States geographic areas, and enrolled through a virtual design. To assign participants to cohorts, the prospective study relied on clinical history that participants themselves reported in a screening survey and a study questionnaire. Recovered participants in ImmuneRACE Cohort 3 were defined by two consecutive negative NP/OP PCR tests, clearance by a healthcare professional, or resolution of symptoms. In the prospective study, mobile phlebotomists collected whole blood, serum and a nasopharyngeal or oropharyngeal swab from each participant. Over an approximately 2-month period, participants in the prospective study had the option of providing additional blood draws and questionnaires. Prospective study blood samples were shipped either frozen or at room temperature before DNA extraction. CDR3 length: 15 amino acids, cysteine to phenylalanine. Here the CDR3 DNA is all that survives: 45 bases in frame from base 1. Deletion took 3 bases off V and 4 bases off J, with a span of 15 bases between the germline ends. The CDR1 and CDR2 encoded by the germline V gene are SGHDT and YYEEEE.

The sample taken for sequencing was PBMCs or T cells enriched from blood (not recorded which). This clonotype was obtained from a woman aged 25 to 39 who had recovered from COVID-19. The rearranged segments are TRBV5-6 and TRBJ2-3; the D gene lacks a confident call. In nucleotide form, the sequence is TGTGCCAGCAGCTATTCGGATTGGGCGTCAGATACGCAGTATTTT. It encodes CASSYSDWASDTQYF.